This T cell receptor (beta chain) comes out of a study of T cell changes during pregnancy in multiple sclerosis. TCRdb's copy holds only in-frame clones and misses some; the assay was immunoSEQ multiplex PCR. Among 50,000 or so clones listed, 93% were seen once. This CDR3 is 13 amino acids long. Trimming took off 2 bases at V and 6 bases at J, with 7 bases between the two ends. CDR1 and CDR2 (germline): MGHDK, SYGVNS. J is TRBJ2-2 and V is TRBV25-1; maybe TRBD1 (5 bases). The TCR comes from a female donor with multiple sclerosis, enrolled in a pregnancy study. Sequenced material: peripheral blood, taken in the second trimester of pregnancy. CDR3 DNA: TGTGCCAGCAGTGAAGCAGGGCCCGGGGAGCTGTTTTTT. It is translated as CASSEAGPGELFF.